A single sample is the source of the 21 T cell receptor beta chains below, sequenced in a study of blood T cell repertoires in COVID-19. The method was immunoSEQ multiplex PCR; TCRdb's version includes in-frame clones alone and lacks a portion of them. Here the sample spans under 300,000 clones, approximately 85% being singletons. The material sequenced was peripheral blood. The receptors stem from an older man with acute or convalescent COVID-19.

This clone was seen a single time. The chain has TRBV21-1 and TRBJ2-5; the table assigns TRBD2, which was not confirmed against the DNA. TRBV21-1 is designated a pseudogene. The CDR3 length is 15 residues. CDR3 sequence: CASSTGLAGQETQYF. The CDR3 DNA sequence: TGTGCCAGCAGCACGGGACTAGCGGGCCAAGAGACCCAGTACTTC.

The chain employs TRBV10-2 and TRBJ1-5; perhaps TRBD1 as D (6 bases). Germline loops: CDR1 WSHSY, CDR2 SAAADI. Trimming took 2 bases from V and 6 from J, leaving 11 bases between them. This CDR3 is 14 amino acids long. In DNA form, the CDR3 reads TGCGCCAGCAGTGAGGTCTCAGGGGCTCAGCCCCAGCATTTT. Encoded protein: CASSEVSGAQPQHF.

V usage is TRBV3-1 (or the pseudogene TRBV3-2) and J usage is TRBJ1-2; 11 nucleotides align to TRBD1. This CDR3 contains 15 residues. Germline V gives CDR1 LGHDT, CDR2 YNNKEL (reference sequence). Trimming removed 3 bases from V and 7 bases from J; junction bases left unmatched: 7. The CDR3 spells CASSHQGDRGFGYTF. In DNA, the CDR3 is TGTGCCAGCAGCCATCAAGGGGACAGGGGGTTTGGCTACACCTTC.

The gene calls are TRBV5-1 and TRBJ2-1; 12 bases align to TRBD2. After removal of 0 bases from V and 10 bases from J, the junction contained 5 bases not matched to a gene. The CDR3 loop spans 15 amino acids. Germline values: CDR1 SGHRS, CDR2 YFSETQ. Written as DNA, the CDR3 is TGCGCCAGCAGCTTGGGGCTAGCGGGAGGGCGGGAGCAGTTCTTC. Translation: CASSLGLAGGREQFF.

The rearrangement uses TRBV20-1 and TRBJ2-7; no clear D. Germline assignment: CDR1 DFQATT and CDR2 SNEGSKA (reference sequence). The CDR3 loop spans 11 amino acids. Trimming left V 5 bases short and J 6 bases short, with 11 bases between. CDR3 sequence reads: CSALHGGEQYF. Written as DNA, the CDR3 is TGCAGTGCTTTACACGGCGGCGAGCAGTACTTC.

The gene calls are TRBV27 and TRBJ1-1; 7 bases agree with TRBD1. Germline values: CDR1 MNHEY, CDR2 SMNVEV (reference sequence). V dropped 5 bases and J dropped 4; count of bases not matched to a gene: 7. CDR3 length equals 14 residues. The CDR3 region is CASSPRQGPTEAFF. In DNA, the CDR3 is TGTGCCAGCAGTCCACGACAGGGCCCCACTGAAGCTTTCTTT.

This chain uses TRBV2 with TRBJ1-2; no reliable D call. Trimming took off 7 bases at V and 0 bases at J, with 12 bases between the two ends. Germline values: CDR1 SNHLY, CDR2 FYNNEI. The CDR3 has 14 amino acids. The CDR3 nucleotides are TGTGCCAGCAAATTTACCCCAGCTAACTATGGCTACACCTTC. The encoded protein is CASKFTPANYGYTF.

This clone appeared once. J is TRBJ1-2 and V is TRBV10-3, with TRBD1 matching over 7 bases. The CDR3 is 13 residues long. J lost 7 bases, V lost 5 bases, and 7 bases had no gene match. Germline V gene lookup returns CDR1 ENHRY and CDR2 SYGVKD. CDR3 in amino acids: CAISMQGGGGYTF. The CDR3 region has the DNA TGTGCCATCAGTATGCAAGGGGGCGGTGGCTACACCTTC.

The chain couples TRBV7-8 to TRBJ2-7; the D gene is possibly TRBD2 (6 bases). Germline V gives CDR1 SGHVS, CDR2 FQNEAQ. V lost 4 bases and J lost 7, with 17 bases in between. This CDR3 is built from 14 residues. The CDR3 here is CASSSLGGTGEQYF. CDR3 coding DNA: TGTGCCAGCAGCTCTCTGGGGGGTACGGGGGAGCAGTACTTC.

The chain combines TRBV2 with TRBJ2-7; a possible D gene is TRBD1 (6 bases). The CDR3 has 15 amino acids. Germline values: CDR1 SNHLY, CDR2 FYNNEI. V lost 6 bases and J 0 bases, leaving 15 bases between the germline ends. CDR3 coding DNA: TGTGCCAGCAGCAGGGGACGGCTAGTCTCCTACGAGCAGTACTTC. Its protein product is CASSRGRLVSYEQYF.

The chain uses TRBV5-6 and TRBJ2-7; D gene unclear. Germline assignment: CDR1 SGHDT and CDR2 YYEEEE. The CDR3 has 13 residues. V was pared by 4 bases and J by 1 base, with 9 bases between. Here the CDR3 reads CASSPTRSYEQYF. The CDR3 bases are TGTGCCAGCAGCCCGACAAGATCCTACGAGCAGTACTTC.

The V call is TRBV2, the J call TRBJ2-7; D may be TRBD2 (6 bases). The CDR3 consists of 14 residues. Germline CDR1 and CDR2: SNHLY and FYNNEI. Trimming removed 10 bases from V and 2 bases from J, with 18 bases in between. In DNA form, the CDR3 reads TGTGCCACCCGAAGGGGAGGTTCAACCTACGAGCAGTACTTC. Translated, it gives CATRRGGSTYEQYF.

This rearrangement joins TRBV11-2 to TRBJ1-1; possibly TRBD1 for D (6 bases). The CDR3 consists of 14 residues. Per germline, CDR1 SGHAT and CDR2 FQNNGV. V lost 4 bases and J 1 base, leaving 10 bases between the germline ends. The CDR3 protein is CASSWTATNTEAFF. The DNA for the CDR3 is TGTGCCAGCAGCTGGACAGCAACGAACACTGAAGCTTTCTTT.

This chain uses TRBV5-1 with TRBJ2-6, with a tentative D call TRBD1 (5 bases). V lost 4 bases and J lost 0, with 11 bases in between. Per germline, CDR1 SGHRS and CDR2 YFSETQ. The CDR3 is 16 amino acids. CDR3 nucleotides: TGCGCCAGCAGCCTCCCCCAGGGCTCTGGGGCCAACGTCCTGACTTTC. It encodes CASSLPQGSGANVLTF.

Only one count was recorded for this clone. The chain recombines TRBV18 with TRBJ1-1, with no clear D. The germline V gene encodes CDR1 KGHSH and CDR2 LQKENI. V lost 5 bases to trimming and J lost 0 bases, with 4 bases between them. This CDR3 is built from 12 residues. In DNA form, the CDR3 reads TGTGCCAGCTCAACGGTGAACACTGAAGCTTTCTTT. The encoded protein is CASSTVNTEAFF.

This clone has only a few counts. The rearrangement joins TRBV24-1 to TRBJ1-2; 7 nucleotides line up with TRBD1. Germline trimming cut 6 bases from V and 3 bases from J; bases unmatched to any gene: 9. There are 15 residues in the CDR3. Germline CDR1 is KGHDR and CDR2 is SFDVKD. CDR3 DNA sequence: TGTGCCACCAGTTCCGTCAGGGGGGAACACTATGGCTACACCTTC. Translating it yields CATSSVRGEHYGYTF.

V and J are TRBV2 and TRBJ1-1, with D tentatively TRBD1 (6 bases). This CDR3 is built from 11 residues. Trimming pared 5 bases from V and 6 bases from J, leaving 7 bases between. CDR1 and CDR2 (germline): SNHLY, FYNNEI. The CDR3 coding sequence is TGTGCCAGCAGTAGGACAGCTGAAGCTTTCTTT. Translating it yields CASSRTAEAFF.

This rearrangement joins TRBV2 to TRBJ1-1; D is perhaps TRBD1 (6 bases). V was shortened by 5 bases and J by 0 bases, with 13 bases between the two germline ends. In germline, CDR1 is SNHLY, CDR2 FYNNEI. The CDR3 loop spans 15 amino acids. CDR3 sequence: CASSPQGFLNTEAFF. CDR3 in DNA: TGTGCCAGCAGTCCCCAGGGGTTTTTGAACACTGAAGCTTTCTTT.

With respect to this clone: At one end, the junction sequence differs from germline, possibly due to a read error. The gene calls are TRBV18 and TRBJ2-7, with 7 bases that match TRBD2. This CDR3 has 12 residues. The germline V gene has CDR1 KGHSH and CDR2 LQKENI. CDR3 region: CASSPPGGRTNF. CDR3 in DNA: TGTGCCAGCTCACCACCGGGGGGGAGGACTAACTTC.

On this clone itself: Other DNA sequences within the sample encode an identical CDR3. This sequence joins TRBV24-1 and TRBJ2-7; D gene ambiguous. The ends were cut back, 1 base at V and 3 bases at J, with 6 bases in the middle. Germline lookup yields CDR1 KGHDR and CDR2 SFDVKD. The CDR3 spans 13 residues. The CDR3 nucleotides read TGTGCCACCAGTGATTTCCCCGGCTACGAGCAGTACTTC. Its protein is CATSDFPGYEQYF.

The rearrangement links TRBV14 to TRBJ2-7; TRBD2 aligns across 11 bases. The CDR3 is 15 residues long. Germline values: CDR1 SGHDN, CDR2 FVKESK. The trim removed 5 bases at V and 6 bases at J, leaving 9 bases unmatched. CDR3 in DNA: TGTGCCAGCAGCTTTCCAGCGGGACTAGCGGCCGAGCAGTACTTC. This gives the protein CASSFPAGLAAEQYF.